The next 25 T cell receptor beta chains were all read from a single sample in a study of a mutant IDH1 vaccine in newly diagnosed glioma. What these receptors recognize is not known. Sequencing used immunoSEQ multiplex PCR; TCRdb keeps in-frame clones, though not all of them. This repertoire shows roughly 43,000 clones, around four fifths found once; its top ten account for roughly 4.8%. The time point here: week 23, last vaccination. Doses of 300 ug of mutant IDH1 20-mer peptide were given with topical imiquimod. The sample consisted of PBMCs, taken from a glioma patient whose treatment included an IDH1 peptide vaccine. These receptor sequences come from a man aged 50 to 59 with glioma.

The rearrangement uses TRBV19 and TRBJ2-2, with TRBD2 matching 8 bases. The germline V gene has CDR1 LNHDA and CDR2 SQIVND (reference sequence). This CDR3 is 13 amino acids long. CDR3: CGSAGVNTGELFF. In DNA form, the CDR3 reads TGTGGATCAGCGGGGGTGAACACCGGGGAGCTGTTTTTT.

The rearrangement uses TRBV10-2 and TRBJ2-3; D uncertain. Trimming left V 3 bases short and J 6 bases short, with 19 bases between. The CDR3 sequence is 16 residues long. Germline lookup yields CDR1 WSHSY and CDR2 SAAADI. The CDR3 protein is CASSDIEESEGDTQYF. The CDR3 nucleotides are TGCGCCAGCAGTGATATAGAAGAATCGGAAGGGGATACGCAGTATTTT.

The genes are TRBV5-6 and TRBJ2-7; 7 bases agree with TRBD1. CDR1 is SGHDT and CDR2 is YYEEEE in the germline V gene. CDR3 length: 13 amino acids. For the CDR3, the DNA is TGTGCTAGCTCAGGGGGAAGCTCCTACGAGCAGTACTTC. It encodes CASSGGSSYEQYF.

The genes are TRBV5-6 and TRBJ2-3; 8 bases fit TRBD2. With V trimmed by 4 bases and J by 2 bases, 3 bases remained unmatched. The CDR3 length is 14 residues. Per the germline V gene, CDR1 is SGHDT and CDR2 is YYEEEE. The CDR3 region is CASSALAATDTQYF. The CDR3 DNA reads TGTGCCAGCAGCGCACTAGCGGCCACAGATACGCAGTATTTT.

A single count supports this clone. V and J are TRBV27 and TRBJ1-2; D possibly corresponds to TRBD1 (5 bases). CDR1 MNHEY and CDR2 SMNVEV come from the germline V gene (reference sequence). V lost 3 bases and J 8 bases, leaving 13 bases between the germline ends. The length of the CDR3 is 13 residues. In DNA, the CDR3 is TGTGCCAGCAGTTTTGGCCAGGGTTACGGCTACACCTTC. This sequence encodes CASSFGQGYGYTF.

The chain joins TRBV2 to TRBJ1-4; a weak D match, TRBD1 (6 bases). Trimming shortened V by 4 bases and J by 8 bases, and 14 bases separated the two germline ends. Germline CDR1 SNHLY, CDR2 FYNNEI. CDR3 length equals 14 residues. The DNA of the CDR3 is TGTGCCAGCAGTGTGGTACAGGGAGGCGAAAAACTGTTTTTT. Its translation: CASSVVQGGEKLFF.

The chain is built from TRBV5-6 and TRBJ2-3, with D possibly TRBD2 on 5 matching bases. Germline loops: CDR1 SGHDT, CDR2 YYEEEE. This CDR3 is 16 amino acids long. V was trimmed by 2 bases and J by 3 bases, leaving 16 bases between them. This CDR3 reads CASSFELTSTTDTQYF. CDR3 DNA sequence: TGTGCCAGCAGCTTCGAACTCACTAGTACGACAGATACGCAGTATTTT.

This chain connects TRBV4-2 to TRBJ2-1, with TRBD2 matching over 8 bases. This CDR3 comprises 17 residues. Germline V gene lookup returns CDR1 LGHNA and CDR2 YNFKEQ. J was trimmed by 8 bases and V by 2 bases; bases with no gene match: 14. DNA of the CDR3: TGTGCCAGCAGCCAATTCAGCGGGGGATCGACGAGGGATGAGCAGTTCTTC. This codes for CASSQFSGGSTRDEQFF.

V usage is TRBV6-1 and J usage is TRBJ1-2; maybe TRBD1 (6 bases). Trimming took off 5 bases at V and 8 bases at J, with 9 bases between the two ends. From germline, CDR1 is MNHNS and CDR2 SASEGT. The CDR3 runs 11 residues. CDR3 protein: CASSSDRGYTF. In nucleotides, the CDR3 is TGTGCCAGCAGTTCGGACAGAGGCTACACCTTC.

This chain joins TRBV30 and TRBJ1-2; perhaps TRBD1 as D (5 bases). The CDR3 length is 14 residues. Germline V gene lookup returns CDR1 GTSNPN and CDR2 SVGIG (reference sequence). Deletions cut 2 bases from V and 0 bases from J, with 10 bases between. The CDR3 protein is CAWSRFRANYGYTF. DNA for the CDR3: TGTGCCTGGAGTAGGTTCAGGGCTAACTATGGCTACACCTTC.

The chain combines TRBV19 with TRBJ2-3; TRBD1 matches 8 bases. In germline, CDR1 is LNHDA, CDR2 SQIVND (reference sequence). V gave up 0 bases and J gave up 5 bases; unmatched junction bases: 4. The CDR3 has 15 amino acids. Written as DNA, the CDR3 is TGTGCCAGTAGTATAGATCAGGGGGCTGGAGATACGCAGTATTTT. Translation: CASSIDQGAGDTQYF.

J is TRBJ2-7 and V is TRBV7-2, with D unresolved. The length of the CDR3 is 13 residues. The V gene lost 1 base and the J gene lost 3 bases, with 7 bases spanning the gap. From germline, CDR1 is SGHTA and CDR2 FQGNSA. The CDR3 DNA reads as TGTGCCAGCAGCTTAGACTCCCGCTACGAGCAGTACTTC. Protein sequence: CASSLDSRYEQYF. Together with reference TRBV7-2 and TRBJ2-7, the CDR3 gives the full variable domain: GAGVSQSPSNKVTEKGKDVELRCDPISGHTALYWYRQSLGQGLEFLIYFQGNSAPDKSGLPSDRFSAERTGGSVSTLTIQRTQQEDSAVYLCASSLDSRYEQYFGPGTRLTVT.

The V gene is TRBV18, the J gene TRBJ2-7, with TRBD1 matching over 9 bases. Germline lookup yields CDR1 KGHSH and CDR2 LQKENI. The CDR3 length is 15 residues. V lost 0 bases and J lost 5; bases outside the gene matches: 5. CDR3 DNA: TGTGCCAGCTCACCACCAGGGACAGGGAGGAACGAGCAGTACTTC. This gives the protein CASSPPGTGRNEQYF.

The V and J genes are TRBV5-6 and TRBJ1-2; 10 bases align to TRBD1. There are 16 residues in the CDR3. J lost 8 bases, V lost 4 bases, and 14 bases had no gene match. Germline V CDR1 and CDR2: SGHDT, YYEEEE. The DNA for the CDR3 is TGTGCCAGCAGCCACGGCTATCGGGACAGGGGCCCCGGCTACACCTTC. This codes for CASSHGYRDRGPGYTF.

The chain employs TRBV5-1 and TRBJ2-5; the match to TRBD2 covers 7 bases. Germline CDR1 SGHRS, CDR2 YFSETQ. The junction had 6 bases not matched to a gene; V was cut back by 3 bases and J by 1 base. The CDR3 has 15 amino acids. The DNA for the CDR3 is TGCGCCAGCAGCTCCGGAGCGGGGACCCAAGAGACCCAGTACTTC. Translating gives CASSSGAGTQETQYF.

This chain joins TRBV5-6 and TRBJ2-7; D remains ambiguous. Trimming cost V 0 bases and J 6 bases, with 7 bases left between them. Germline CDR1 and CDR2: SGHDT and YYEEEE. This CDR3 spans 12 amino acids. In DNA, the CDR3 is TGTGCCAGCAGCTTGGACCCGATCGAGCAGTACTTC. This gives the protein CASSLDPIEQYF.

This clone has a single count. The chain employs TRBV10-3 and TRBJ1-1; the D is unclear. V was trimmed by 2 bases and J by 0 bases, leaving 7 bases between them. The CDR3 covers 14 residues. Germline CDR1 is ENHRY and CDR2 is SYGVKD. The CDR3 DNA follows: TGTGCCATCAGTGAGCTCAACATGAACACTGAAGCTTTCTTT. It is translated as CAISELNMNTEAFF.

This sequence joins TRBV30 and TRBJ1-2, with D hard to call. Trimming pared 5 bases from V and 8 bases from J, leaving 15 bases between. The CDR3 is made up of 12 amino acids. Germline CDR1 reads GTSNPN; CDR2 reads SVGIG (reference sequence). CDR3 in DNA: TGTGCCTGGTCTTTTCACTTAGGGGGCTACACCTTC. As protein: CAWSFHLGGYTF.

The chain couples TRBV7-9 to TRBJ1-2; D not certain. The germline V gene encodes CDR1 SEHNR and CDR2 FQNEAQ (reference sequence). V was pared by 5 bases and J by 1 base, with 5 bases between. The CDR3 has 12 residues. This CDR3 is CASSGNNYGYTF. The DNA for the CDR3 is TGTGCCAGCAGCGGTAATAACTATGGCTACACCTTC.

V gene TRBV5-4 combines with J gene TRBJ1-1; D unresolved. Germline CDR1 is SGHNT and CDR2 is YYREEE (reference sequence). The CDR3 totals 12 residues. Trimming removed 2 bases from V and 3 bases from J, with 5 bases in between. CDR3 amino acids: CASSFRDTEAFF. In DNA form, the CDR3 reads TGTGCCAGCAGCTTCCGGGACACTGAAGCTTTCTTT. Full variable domain (rest looked up from reference TRBV5-4 and TRBJ1-1): ETGVTQSPTHLIKTRGQQVTLRCSSQSGHNTVSWYQQALGQGPQFIFQYYREEENGRGNFPPRFSGLQFPNYSSELNVNALELDDSALYLCASSFRDTEAFFGQGTRLTVV.

The chain couples TRBV28 to TRBJ2-7; 9 nucleotides agree with TRBD1. V dropped 3 bases and J dropped 11; count of bases not matched to a gene: 11. The CDR3 has 14 residues. The germline V gene has CDR1 MDHEN and CDR2 SYDVKM. The CDR3 spells CASSFTPGQGHEYF. The CDR3, as DNA: TGTGCCAGCAGTTTTACTCCGGGACAGGGTCACGAGTACTTC.

The chain joins TRBV6-6 to TRBJ2-2, with a weak D call TRBD2 (6 bases). CDR3 size: 16 residues. Trimming left V 5 bases short and J 4 bases short, with 17 bases between. The germline V gene has CDR1 MNHNY and CDR2 SVGAGI (reference sequence). The CDR3 sequence: CASSGTGDPITGELFF. DNA for the CDR3: TGTGCCAGCAGTGGAACGGGGGACCCGATCACCGGGGAGCTGTTTTTT.

This rearrangement joins TRBV30 to TRBJ1-2; maybe TRBD1 (5 bases). From germline, CDR1 is GTSNPN and CDR2 SVGIG (reference sequence). With 5 bases removed from V and 6 bases from J, the gap between germline ends came to 16 bases. This CDR3 has 13 residues. CDR3 region: CAWGPWGNDGYTF. CDR3 bases: TGTGCCTGGGGGCCCTGGGGGAACGATGGCTACACCTTC.

This rearrangement joins TRBV18 to TRBJ2-2; 9 bases are shared with TRBD1. CDR1 is KGHSH and CDR2 is LQKENI in the germline V gene. This CDR3 is built from 16 residues. Losses at the gene ends were 3 bases for V and 3 bases for J; bases not matched to a gene: 5. The CDR3 region is CASSPRTGADTGELFF. CDR3 coding DNA: TGTGCCAGCTCACCCCGGACAGGGGCAGACACCGGGGAGCTGTTTTTT.

This rearrangement joins TRBV19 to TRBJ2-4, with D perhaps matching TRBD1 (6 bases). The length of the CDR3 is 13 residues. Germline-derived CDR1 and CDR2 are LNHDA and SQIVND (reference sequence). The V and J ends lost 7 bases and 6 bases respectively, with 13 bases between them. Here the CDR3 reads CASIGGRGNIQYF. DNA of the CDR3: TGTGCCAGTATTGGGGGCAGGGGAAACATTCAGTACTTC.